Sequencing of this T cell receptor (beta chain) was carried out in a study of post-analysis software for immune sequencing data. Concerning this clonotype: Its antigen is undetermined.

Libraries were made from TCR beta cDNA, and they carried unique molecular identifiers. A single record per CDR3 protein comes from TCRdb applying MiXCR to the PCR reads. The data contain around 500,000 distinct CDR3 sequences, approximately 31% of them singletons. The CDR3 is made up of 14 amino acids. Germline V gives CDR1 DFQATT, CDR2 SNEGSKA (reference sequence). Trimming took 4 bases from V and 4 from J, leaving 16 bases between them. Whole-study findings and limits: Comparison of patients with controls showed roughly five TRBV segments more frequent in patients, TRBV5-6, TRBV5-1 and TRBV20-1 among them.

The chain is built from TRBV20-1 and TRBJ1-2; possible D gene TRBD1, 6 bases. Sequencing was done on a sample of blood. This sequence was found in a girl aged 2-17 years with multiple sclerosis. The CDR3 sequence: CSAKEDRFIYGYTF. The CDR3 DNA sequence: TGCAGTGCTAAGGAAGACAGGTTCATCTATGGCTACACCTTC.